This TCR beta chain derives from a study of patients and donors after allogeneic stem cell transplantation. TCRdb passed the RT-PCR reads through MiXCR, listing each CDR3 protein once. The table shows about a million distinct CDR3 sequences, with approximately 19% occurring only once. There are a few counts of this clonotype. The CDR3 length is 14 residues. Germline CDR1 DFQATT, CDR2 SNEGSKA (reference sequence). J was trimmed by 8 bases and V by 7 bases; bases with no gene match: 13. Source material: blood, either unsorted or a sorted T cell fraction (not recorded which). The receptor comes from a human donor who was either an allogeneic HSCT recipient or a stem cell or donor lymphocyte infusion donor (not recorded which). It is not recorded whose cells these are; they may come from a transplant donor. The gene calls are TRBV20-1 and TRBJ1-4, with 7 bases lining up with TRBD1. DNA for the CDR3: TGCAGTGATACAACCCAGGGGGGTATGGAAAAACTGTTTTTT. Translated: CSDTTQGGMEKLFF.